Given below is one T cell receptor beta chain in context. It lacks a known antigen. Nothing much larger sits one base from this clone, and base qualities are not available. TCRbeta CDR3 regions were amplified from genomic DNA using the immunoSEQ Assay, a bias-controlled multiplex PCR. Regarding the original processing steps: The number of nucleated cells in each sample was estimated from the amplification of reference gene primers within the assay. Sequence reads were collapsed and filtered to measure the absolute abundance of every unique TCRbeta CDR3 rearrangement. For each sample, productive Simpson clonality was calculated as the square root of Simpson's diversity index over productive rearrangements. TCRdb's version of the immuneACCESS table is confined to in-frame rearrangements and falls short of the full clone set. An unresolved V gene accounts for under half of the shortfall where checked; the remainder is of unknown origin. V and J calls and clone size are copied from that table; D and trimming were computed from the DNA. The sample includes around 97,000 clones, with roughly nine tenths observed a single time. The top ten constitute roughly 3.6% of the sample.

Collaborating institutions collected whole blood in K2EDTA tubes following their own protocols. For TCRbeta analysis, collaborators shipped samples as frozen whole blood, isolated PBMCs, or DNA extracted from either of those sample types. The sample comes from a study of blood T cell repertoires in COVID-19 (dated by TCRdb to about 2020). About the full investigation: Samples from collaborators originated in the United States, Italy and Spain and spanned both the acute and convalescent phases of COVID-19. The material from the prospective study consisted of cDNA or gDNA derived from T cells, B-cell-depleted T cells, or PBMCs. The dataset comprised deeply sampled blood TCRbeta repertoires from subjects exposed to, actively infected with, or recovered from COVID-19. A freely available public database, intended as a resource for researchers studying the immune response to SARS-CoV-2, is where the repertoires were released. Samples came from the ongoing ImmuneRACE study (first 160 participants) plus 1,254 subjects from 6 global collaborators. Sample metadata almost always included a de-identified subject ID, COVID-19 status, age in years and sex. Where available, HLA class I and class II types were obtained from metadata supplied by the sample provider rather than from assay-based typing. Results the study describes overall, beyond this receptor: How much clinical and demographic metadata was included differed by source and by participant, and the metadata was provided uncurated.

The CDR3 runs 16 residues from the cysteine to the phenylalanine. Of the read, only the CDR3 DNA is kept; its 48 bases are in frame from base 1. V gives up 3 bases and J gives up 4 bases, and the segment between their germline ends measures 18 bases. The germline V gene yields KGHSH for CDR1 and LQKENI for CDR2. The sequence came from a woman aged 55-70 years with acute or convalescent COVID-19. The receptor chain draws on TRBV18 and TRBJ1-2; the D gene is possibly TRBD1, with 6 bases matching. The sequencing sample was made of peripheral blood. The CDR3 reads CASSPRGPQTGYGYTF. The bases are TGTGCCAGCTCACCTCGGGGACCCCAGACAGGCTATGGCTACACCTTC.